The 21 T cell receptor beta chains listed next were all sequenced from one sample in a study of shared clonotypes between healthy human individuals. Profiling relied on immunoSEQ multiplex PCR, and the TCRdb table lists in-frame clones only, not all of them. The table records 2,500,000 or so clones, around 94% of them present only once. Sequenced material: naive CD4+ T cells sorted from blood. Described subset: CD45RA+ positively selected. The origin of the receptors is a man aged 18-30 years in good health.

The V gene is TRBV5-1, the J gene TRBJ2-3; D is ambiguous. V was cut by 1 base and J by 4 bases, with 10 bases left in between. The CDR3 extends over 14 amino acids. From germline, CDR1 is SGHRS and CDR2 YFSETQ. CDR3 in DNA: TGCGCCAGCAGCTTGAACTTCGGGTCAGATACGCAGTATTTT. Its translation: CASSLNFGSDTQYF.

The chain couples TRBV28 to TRBJ1-5, with TRBD1 matching over 9 bases. The germline V gene encodes CDR1 MDHEN and CDR2 SYDVKM. The CDR3 extends over 14 amino acids. The V and J ends lost 5 bases and 5 bases, in that order; junction bases with no gene match: 4. CDR3 protein: CASSLGTGYQPQHF. In DNA, the CDR3 is TGTGCCAGCAGTCTCGGGACAGGGTATCAGCCCCAGCATTTT.

This chain uses TRBV18 with TRBJ1-3, with D possibly being TRBD1 (5 bases). Between the trimmed V and J ends, which lost 3 bases and 0 bases, there was a span of 12 bases. The length of the CDR3 is 16 residues. Germline V gene sequence: CDR1 KGHSH, CDR2 LQKENI. CDR3 in amino acids: CASSPSRASSGNTIYF. In DNA form, the CDR3 reads TGTGCCAGCTCACCGAGCAGGGCCTCCTCTGGAAACACCATATATTTT. The whole variable domain, filled in from reference TRBV18 and TRBJ1-3, reads NAGVMQNPRHLVRRRGQEARLRCSPMKGHSHVYWYRQLPEEGLKFMVYLQKENIIDESGMPKERFSAEFPKEGPSILRIQQVVRGDSAAYFCASSPSRASSGNTIYFGEGSWLTVV.

The rearrangement links TRBV6-5 to TRBJ1-2, with 9 bases identical to TRBD1. Germline V lookup: CDR1 MNHEY, CDR2 SVGAGI. V was clipped by 5 bases and J by 7 bases; unmatched bases: 8. This CDR3 spans 14 amino acids. This chain's CDR3 is CASSRTGEMSGYTF. The DNA of the CDR3 is TGTGCCAGCAGTCGGACAGGGGAAATGAGTGGCTACACCTTC.

Regarding this clone: This sample also contains other DNA sequences that code for the same CDR3. The chain employs TRBV5-1 and TRBJ2-5; 11 bases map to TRBD2. The CDR3 consists of 15 residues. The V segment lost 3 bases and the J segment 1 base; nucleotides outside the gene matches: 2. Germline CDR1 reads SGHRS; CDR2 reads YFSETQ. The CDR3 nucleotides read TGCGCCAGCAGCTCTAGCGGGGGGACCCAAGAGACCCAGTACTTC. Translation gives CASSSSGGTQETQYF. The full variable domain, rest sourced from reference TRBV5-1 and TRBJ2-5, is KAGVTQTPRYLIKTRGQQVTLSCSPISGHRSVSWYQQTPGQGLQFLFEYFSETQRNKGNFPGRFSGRQFSNSRSEMNVSTLELGDSALYLCASSSSGGTQETQYFGPGTRLLVL.

This chain uses TRBV5-1 with TRBJ2-5, with TRBD2 identical over 10 bases. V lost 5 bases to trimming and J lost 1 base; unmatched junction nucleotides: 11. The CDR3 extends over 17 amino acids. CDR1 SGHRS and CDR2 YFSETQ come from the germline V gene. This CDR3 reads CASRPQIGLAVQETQYF. CDR3 coding DNA: TGCGCCAGCAGGCCACAGATCGGACTAGCGGTCCAAGAGACCCAGTACTTC.

In regard to this clone: This sample also contains other DNA sequences that code for the same CDR3. The chain joins TRBV5-1 to TRBJ2-5, with TRBD2 matching over 8 bases. The CDR3 is 15 amino acids. The V and J ends lost 0 bases and 2 bases, in that order; junction bases with no gene match: 3. The germline gives CDR1 SGHRS, CDR2 YFSETQ. DNA of the CDR3: TGCGCCAGCAGCTTGGGGTCTAGCGGGCAAGAGACCCAGTACTTC. Its translation: CASSLGSSGQETQYF.

The chain combines TRBV5-5 with TRBJ2-2; TRBD2 matches at 7 bases. Per germline, CDR1 SGHKS and CDR2 YYEKEE (reference sequence). CDR3 size: 13 residues. Trimming cost V 4 bases and J 3 bases; bases outside gene matches: 0. CDR3: CASSREDTGELFF. CDR3 coding DNA: TGTGCCAGCAGCCGGGAGGACACCGGGGAGCTGTTTTTT.

As to this clone: This sample also contains other DNA sequences that code for the same CDR3. This chain links TRBV6-5 with TRBJ1-1; a possible D gene is TRBD1 (5 bases). Germline values: CDR1 MNHEY, CDR2 SVGAGI. The V gene lost 4 bases and the J gene lost 1 base, with 13 bases spanning the gap. CDR3 size: 15 residues. DNA of the CDR3: TGTGCCAGCAGTTTCCGCCGGGGGGGGAACACTGAAGCTTTCTTT. Translation: CASSFRRGGNTEAFF.

This chain links TRBV25-1 with TRBJ1-2, with a tentative D call TRBD1 (6 bases). V was pared by 3 bases and J by 4 bases, with 18 bases between. The V gene's germline CDR1 is MGHDK and CDR2 SYGVNS. This CDR3 comprises 16 residues. CDR3 protein: CASSDDRKGGLYGYTF. The CDR3, as DNA: TGTGCCAGCAGTGACGATCGAAAAGGGGGGCTCTATGGCTACACCTTC.

The gene calls are TRBV27 and TRBJ2-7; D gene ambiguous. V lost 2 bases, J lost 3 bases, and 11 bases lay in between. The CDR3 is 14 amino acids. Per the germline V gene, CDR1 is MNHEY and CDR2 is SMNVEV (reference sequence). The CDR3 sequence: CASSLKPIGYEQYF. CDR3 nucleotides: TGTGCCAGCAGTTTAAAGCCAATAGGCTACGAGCAGTACTTC.

The DNA for the CDR3 is TGCGCCAGCAGCTCGGCTGGGACTAGCCTCTACGAGCAGTACTTC. This sequence encodes CASSSAGTSLYEQYF. V is TRBV5-1 and J is TRBJ2-7; TRBD2 aligns across 9 bases. The CDR3 sequence is 15 residues long. Germline V lookup: CDR1 SGHRS, CDR2 YFSETQ. V dropped 3 bases and J dropped 3; count of bases not matched to a gene: 7. The variable domain in full, completed from reference TRBV5-1 and TRBJ2-7, reads KAGVTQTPRYLIKTRGQQVTLSCSPISGHRSVSWYQQTPGQGLQFLFEYFSETQRNKGNFPGRFSGRQFSNSRSEMNVSTLELGDSALYLCASSSAGTSLYEQYFGPGTRLTVT.

J is TRBJ1-1 and V is TRBV30; D is ambiguous. V lost 2 bases, J lost 6 bases, and 7 bases lay in between. CDR3 length equals 11 residues. CDR1 and CDR2 (germline): GTSNPN, SVGIG (reference sequence). CDR3: CAWSRVPEAFF. Written as DNA, the CDR3 is TGTGCCTGGAGTCGGGTCCCTGAAGCTTTCTTT.

The CDR3 nucleotides are TGTGCCAGCCGAGACGGGACCAGCAGTGAAGCTTTCTTT. This sequence encodes CASRDGTSSEAFF. The chain couples TRBV28 to TRBJ1-1; D is possibly TRBD1 (5 bases). The CDR3 covers 13 residues. The ends were cut back, 8 bases at V and 7 bases at J, with 17 bases in the middle. The V gene's germline CDR1 is MDHEN and CDR2 SYDVKM. Together with reference TRBV28 and TRBJ1-1, the CDR3 gives the full variable domain: DVKVTQSSRYLVKRTGEKVFLECVQDMDHENMFWYRQDPGLGLRLIYFSYDVKMKEKGDIPEGYSVSREKKERFSLILESASTNQTSMYLCASRDGTSSEAFFGQGTRLTVV.

A remark on this clone: The same CDR3 arises from other DNA sequences in this sample as well. J is TRBJ1-2 and V is TRBV10-3; 7 bases fit TRBD1. The V gene's germline CDR1 is ENHRY and CDR2 SYGVKD. V was pared by 2 bases and J by 4 bases, with 1 base of the junction left unmatched. The CDR3 contains 13 residues. CDR3 DNA sequence: TGTGCCATCAGTGAGGGGACAGCCTATGGCTACACCTTC. Amino acids: CAISEGTAYGYTF.

This rearrangement joins TRBV27 to TRBJ2-2; 8 bases align to TRBD2. Germline assignment: CDR1 MNHEY and CDR2 SMNVEV (reference sequence). The CDR3 spans 19 residues. The V segment lost 2 bases and the J segment 5 bases; nucleotides outside the gene matches: 16. CDR3 coding DNA: TGTGCCAGCAGTTTACGGGGGGGTTGGGGCAGGGTGGTGACCGGGGAGCTGTTTTTT. Its protein product is CASSLRGGWGRVVTGELFF.

The genes are TRBV2 and TRBJ1-5; 8 bases map to TRBD1. Germline lookup yields CDR1 SNHLY and CDR2 FYNNEI. Trimming took 4 bases from V and 5 from J; bases not matched to a gene: 7. This CDR3 contains 15 residues. The CDR3 sequence: CASSVAGGFYQPQHF. As DNA, the CDR3 is TGTGCCAGCAGTGTGGCAGGGGGCTTTTATCAGCCCCAGCATTTT.

The chain has TRBV6-5 and TRBJ2-2, with D hard to call. Deletions cut 7 bases from V and 4 bases from J, with 10 bases between. CDR3 length: 13 amino acids. Germline V gene lookup returns CDR1 MNHEY and CDR2 SVGAGI. CDR3 region: CASKRSGTGELFF. The CDR3 DNA is TGTGCCAGCAAACGGTCTGGCACCGGGGAGCTGTTTTTT.

The chain links TRBV20-1 to TRBJ1-2; D call uncertain. V lost 5 bases and J 8 bases, leaving 12 bases between the germline ends. The length of the CDR3 is 11 residues. In germline, CDR1 is DFQATT, CDR2 SNEGSKA (reference sequence). CDR3 protein: CSALTLEGYTF. CDR3 coding DNA: TGCAGTGCTTTAACACTAGAGGGCTACACCTTC.

This chain connects TRBV4-3 to TRBJ2-1; D gene ambiguous. Germline loops: CDR1 LGHNA, CDR2 YSLEER. The V end was cut by 4 bases, the J end by 8 bases, with 12 bases between. There are 13 residues in the CDR3. CDR3 in amino acids: CASSRVVGYEQFF. In DNA form, the CDR3 reads TGCGCCAGCAGCCGGGTCGTAGGTTATGAGCAGTTCTTC.

The V and J genes are TRBV11-3 and TRBJ2-7; no definite D call. V dropped 4 bases and J dropped 6 bases, with 13 bases sitting between them. Germline V gene data show CDR1 as SGHNT and CDR2 as YENEEA. CDR3 length: 13 amino acids. In DNA form, the CDR3 reads TGTGCCAGCAGCTCCAAGGGTTCCGCCGAGCAGTACTTC. Amino acid sequence: CASSSKGSAEQYF. Complete variable domain (other parts from reference TRBV11-3 and TRBJ2-7): EAGVVQSPRYKIIEKKQPVAFWCNPISGHNTLYWYLQNLGQGPELLIRYENEEAVDDSQLPKDRFSAERLKGVDSTLKIQPAELGDSAVYLCASSSKGSAEQYFGPGTRLTVT.